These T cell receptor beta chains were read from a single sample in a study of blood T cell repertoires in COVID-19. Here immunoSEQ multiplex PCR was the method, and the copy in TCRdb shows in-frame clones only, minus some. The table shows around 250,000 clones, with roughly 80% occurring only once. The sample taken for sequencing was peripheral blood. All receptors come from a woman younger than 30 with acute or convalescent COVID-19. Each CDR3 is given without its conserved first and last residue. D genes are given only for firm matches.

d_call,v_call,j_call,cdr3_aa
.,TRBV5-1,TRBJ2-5,ASSWGPTQETQY
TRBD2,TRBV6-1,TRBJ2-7,ASSASGSSYEQY
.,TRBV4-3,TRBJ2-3,ASSQDRQRYTDTQY
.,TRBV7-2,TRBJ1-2,ASSLTGWEGYT
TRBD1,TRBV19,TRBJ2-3,ASSKLQGTDTQY
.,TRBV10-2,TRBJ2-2,ASSESRTGELF
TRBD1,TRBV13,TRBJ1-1,ASSPRTGLNTEAF
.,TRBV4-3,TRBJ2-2,ASSQRNRPTGELF
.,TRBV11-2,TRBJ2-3,ASSLDFAASTDTQY
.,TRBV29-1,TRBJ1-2,SVGRQHGYT
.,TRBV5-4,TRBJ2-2,ASSLDLFWANTGELF
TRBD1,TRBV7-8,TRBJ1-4,ASSVDRLNEKLF
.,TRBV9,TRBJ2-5,ASSVLGQQETQY
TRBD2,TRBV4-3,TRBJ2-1,ASSLGLAGRSSYNEQF
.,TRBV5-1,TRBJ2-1,ASSLSITGQEQF
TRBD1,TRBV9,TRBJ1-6,ASSGDRGINSPLH
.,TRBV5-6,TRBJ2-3,ASSLADTQY
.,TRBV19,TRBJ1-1,ASSMMKGGDTEAF
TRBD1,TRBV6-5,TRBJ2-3,ASSYSGGRTDTQY
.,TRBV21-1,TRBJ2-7,ASSKARTGSSYEQY
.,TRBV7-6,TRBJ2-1,ASSPRTVQVGYNEQF
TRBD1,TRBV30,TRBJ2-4,AWSEGDRENIQY
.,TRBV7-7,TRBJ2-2,ASSLSGSLNTGELF
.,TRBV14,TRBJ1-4,ASSPHRASEKLF
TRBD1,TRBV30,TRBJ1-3,ARTGPGNTIY
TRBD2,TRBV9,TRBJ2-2,ASSVEEWEGLAGELF
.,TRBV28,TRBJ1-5,ASSLPPAGYFGGGQPQH
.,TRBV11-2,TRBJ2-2,ASSLSLGGELF
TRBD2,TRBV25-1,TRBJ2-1,ASSDGRVEQF
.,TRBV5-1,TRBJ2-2,ASSLGEQGYTGELF
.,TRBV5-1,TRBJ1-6,ASSPDLPSSYNSPLH
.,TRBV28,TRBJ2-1,ASSLWTSYNEQF
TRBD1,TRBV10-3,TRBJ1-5,AIKGQGTSQPQH
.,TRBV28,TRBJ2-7,ASSLEGVTYEQY
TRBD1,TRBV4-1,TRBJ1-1,ASSQDPVSGGSRTEAF
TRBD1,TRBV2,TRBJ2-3,ASMRQGTDTQY
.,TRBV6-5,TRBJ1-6,ASSPRQQNNSPLH
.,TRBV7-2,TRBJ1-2,ASSLRGEGYGYT
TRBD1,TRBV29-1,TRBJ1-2,SVLPRDEDRGGYGYT
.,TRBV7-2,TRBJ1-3,ASSLVAGGNTIY
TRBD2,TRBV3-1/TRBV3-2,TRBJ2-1,ASSPMGLAARIQF
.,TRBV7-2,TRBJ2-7,ASSLGMVTAYEQY
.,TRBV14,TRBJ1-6,ASSQSRFALSYNSPLH
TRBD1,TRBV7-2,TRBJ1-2,ASSQFGQGSVYGYT
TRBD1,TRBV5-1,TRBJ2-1,ASSRDSAYNEQF
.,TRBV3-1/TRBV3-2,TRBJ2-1,ASSQVRGSYNEQF
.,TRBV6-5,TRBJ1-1,ASSYSGWNTEAF
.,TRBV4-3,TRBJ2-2,ASSQELGGTGELF
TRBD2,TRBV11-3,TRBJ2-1,ASSQGLAGGIYNEQF